The 16 T cell receptor beta chains below were found in one sample sequenced in a study of shared clonotypes between healthy human individuals. Some clones are missing from TCRdb's copy, which holds only in-frame ones; the method was immunoSEQ multiplex PCR. The table shows a few million clones, with just under 95% occurring only once. The sequencing input was naive CD4+ T cells from PBMCs. Specified subset: CD45RA+ positively selected. The receptors were gathered from a young man in good health. Some clones in this sample may be carry-over from other donors' samples.

The chain couples TRBV7-6 to TRBJ2-1; TRBD2 matches 11 bases. Germline trimming cut 1 base from V and 4 bases from J; bases unmatched to any gene: 9. The CDR3 has 18 residues. In germline, CDR1 is SGHVS, CDR2 FNYEAQ. CDR3 amino acids: CASSLDNPGLAAYNEQFF. CDR3 sequence (DNA): TGTGCCAGCAGCTTAGACAATCCGGGACTAGCGGCTTACAATGAGCAGTTCTTC.

The chain links TRBV9 to TRBJ2-5; D is perhaps TRBD1 (5 bases). Trimming cost V 5 bases and J 4 bases, with 12 bases left between them. Germline V lookup: CDR1 SGDLS, CDR2 YYNGEE. The CDR3 extends over 13 amino acids. The CDR3 bases are TGTGCCAGCAGGGTATTTAGGGGAGAGACCCAGTACTTC. Its protein product is CASRVFRGETQYF. Full variable domain (rest looked up from reference TRBV9 and TRBJ2-5): DSGVTQTPKHLITATGQRVTLRCSPRSGDLSVYWYQQSLDQGLQFLIQYYNGEERAKGNILERFSAQQFPDLHSELNLSSLELGDSALYFCASRVFRGETQYFGPGTRLLVL.

A note on this clone: This sample also contains other DNA sequences that code for the same CDR3. The rearrangement joins TRBV5-1 to TRBJ1-5; D is uncertain. This CDR3 is built from 14 residues. Trimming stripped 0 bases from V and 5 bases from J, with 9 bases between. Germline CDR1 reads SGHRS; CDR2 reads YFSETQ. The DNA for the CDR3 is TGCGCCAGCAGCTTGGGGGGTCAATATCAGCCCCAGCATTTT. It specifies CASSLGGQYQPQHF.

To note about this clone: This CDR3 is also generated by other DNA sequences in the sample. The genes are TRBV7-2 and TRBJ2-3, with D perhaps TRBD1 or TRBD2 (6 bases each). Trimming stripped 6 bases from V and 3 bases from J, with 13 bases between. Germline assignment: CDR1 SGHTA and CDR2 FQGNSA. This CDR3 has 14 residues. CDR3 region: CASRIGGGTDTQYF. In DNA form, the CDR3 reads TGTGCCAGCAGGATAGGAGGGGGGACAGATACGCAGTATTTT.

The V call is TRBV25-1, the J call TRBJ1-1, with 7 bases lining up with TRBD1. Germline CDR1 and CDR2: MGHDK and SYGVNS. There are 16 residues in the CDR3. V lost 6 bases, J lost 1 base, and 11 bases stayed unmatched. The CDR3 DNA is TGTGCCAGCAGGAAATTCGGCAGGGGGTCGAACACTGAAGCTTTCTTT. Protein sequence: CASRKFGRGSNTEAFF.

The rearrangement joins TRBV19 to TRBJ1-4, with 8 bases aligning to TRBD1. The CDR3 runs to 18 residues. V shed 4 bases, J shed 5 bases, and the junction held 15 bases outside the gene matches. From germline, CDR1 is LNHDA and CDR2 SQIVND (reference sequence). This chain's CDR3 is CASSTYPPGQGENEKLFF. CDR3 DNA sequence: TGTGCCAGTAGTACCTACCCGCCAGGACAGGGCGAGAATGAAAAACTGTTTTTT.

The chain is built from TRBV10-3 and TRBJ2-7; D is perhaps TRBD1 (7 bases). Germline V gene data show CDR1 as ENHRY and CDR2 as SYGVKD. This CDR3 region has 13 residues. The germline V and J ends were trimmed by 6 bases and 3 bases, with 12 bases remaining between them. CDR3 sequence reads: CAIRRGTDYEQYF. CDR3 sequence (DNA): TGTGCCATCAGGCGCGGGACAGACTACGAGCAGTACTTC.

V is TRBV5-1 and J is TRBJ2-2; D perhaps matches TRBD1 (5 bases). V was cut by 0 bases and J by 5 bases, with 11 bases left in between. Germline-derived CDR1 and CDR2 are SGHRS and YFSETQ. CDR3 length equals 15 residues. The chain's CDR3 is CASSLVPAGTGELFF. The DNA for the CDR3 is TGCGCCAGCAGCTTGGTTCCGGCAGGGACCGGGGAGCTGTTTTTT.

J is TRBJ2-3 and V is TRBV9; D remains unclear. Germline-derived CDR1 and CDR2 are SGDLS and YYNGEE. The CDR3 is 13 amino acids. V gave up 1 base and J gave up 5 bases, with 8 bases separating them. The CDR3 coding sequence is TGTGCCAGCAGCGTACGGGTTCTAGATACGCAGTATTTT. Its translation: CASSVRVLDTQYF.

V gene TRBV19 combines with J gene TRBJ1-3; 7 bases align to TRBD1. The CDR3 sequence is 14 residues long. Losses at the gene ends were 4 bases for V and 2 bases for J; bases not matched to a gene: 2. Germline V gives CDR1 LNHDA, CDR2 SQIVND (reference sequence). The CDR3: CASSRTGAGNTIYF. The CDR3 coding sequence is TGTGCCAGTAGTAGAACAGGGGCTGGAAACACCATATATTTT.

The chain is built from TRBV5-6 and TRBJ2-5, with a tentative D call TRBD2 (7 bases). Trimming took 4 bases from V and 5 from J, leaving 30 bases between them. Per germline, CDR1 SGHDT and CDR2 YYEEEE. The CDR3 is 19 amino acids. The CDR3 here is CASSAPPLTSRGPGETQYF. The CDR3 DNA reads TGTGCCAGCAGCGCCCCCCCGCTGACTAGCCGGGGGCCGGGGGAGACCCAGTACTTC.

This rearrangement joins TRBV28 to TRBJ1-4; 8 nucleotides agree with TRBD1. The CDR3 loop spans 13 amino acids. CDR1 and CDR2 from the germline V gene are MDHEN and SYDVKM. Trimming at V came to 5 bases and at J to 10 bases, leaving 6 bases not matched to a gene. The CDR3: CASSQSGGGKLFF. As DNA, the CDR3 is TGTGCCAGCAGTCAGTCAGGGGGCGGAAAACTGTTTTTT.

The chain carries TRBV18 and TRBJ2-5; 8 nucleotides match TRBD1. J was trimmed by 5 bases and V by 3 bases; bases with no gene match: 5. The CDR3 has 14 amino acids. CDR1 and CDR2 from the germline V gene are KGHSH and LQKENI. CDR3 sequence: CASSPAGGSETQYF. Here the CDR3 DNA reads TGTGCCAGCTCACCGGCAGGGGGCAGCGAGACCCAGTACTTC.

The J gene is TRBJ1-6, the V gene TRBV6-5, with no clear D. This CDR3 contains 15 residues. CDR1 MNHEY and CDR2 SVGAGI come from the germline V gene. Trimming removed 6 bases from V and 5 bases from J, with 14 bases in between. The CDR3 coding sequence is TGTGCCAGCAGCTCCCAACCGCCCGATAATTCACCCCTCCACTTT. Encoded protein: CASSSQPPDNSPLHF.

The V and J genes are TRBV7-9 and TRBJ2-3; TRBD1 matches at 7 bases. Germline CDR1 SEHNR, CDR2 FQNEAQ (reference sequence). Trimming at V came to 0 bases and at J to 2 bases, leaving 14 bases not matched to a gene. The CDR3 has 19 amino acids. The CDR3 DNA is TGTGCCAGCAGCTTAGCGTCCGGGACAGCTCCCTGGTACACAGATACGCAGTATTTT. Its translation: CASSLASGTAPWYTDTQYF.

The V call is TRBV19, the J call TRBJ1-3; D uncertain. The V gene's germline CDR1 is LNHDA and CDR2 SQIVND (reference sequence). CDR3 length: 15 amino acids. Trimming pared 6 bases from V and 4 bases from J, leaving 16 bases between. CDR3 DNA: TGTGCCAGTAGCGCCGCCAACCCTGACGGAAACACCATATATTTT. Its protein is CASSAANPDGNTIYF.